This T cell receptor beta chain was found in a study of spatial heterogeneity in lung cancer. Whole-study context: Fewer alpha-chain than beta-chain sequences were consistently detected.

This clonotype appeared a few times. Via MiXCR, TCRdb re-called the 5' RACE reads, giving one row per CDR3 protein. The profile shows under 150,000 distinct CDR3 sequences, less than 15% of them singletons. This CDR3 has 13 residues. CDR1 is SNHLY and CDR2 is FYNNEI in the germline V gene. V was cut by 4 bases and J by 8 bases, with 14 bases left in between. Described time point: blood at routine non-recurrence follow-up after resection. Extraction of whole RNA from tumor, nontumor lung or frozen PBMC preceded unsorted sequencing. The receptor comes from a male donor with early-stage non-small cell lung cancer. Here the sequenced sample was PBMCs, taken at follow-up. This sequence joins TRBV2 and TRBJ1-1, with D possibly being TRBD1 (5 bases). In DNA form, the CDR3 reads TGTGCCAGCAGTGCCACCCAGGGAGGGGAAGCTTTCTTT. It translates to CASSATQGGEAFF.